What follows are 31 T cell receptor beta chains derived from one specimen sequenced in a study of multiple sclerosis patients with progressive multifocal leukoencephalopathy (dated by TCRdb to about 2019). Libraries came from the immunoSEQ multiplex PCR assay. TCRdb stores this immuneACCESS table with in-frame sequences only. Part of the clones is absent; in the studies checked, under half of the shortfall reflects unresolved V genes, and no reason is known for the rest. This sample holds tens of thousands of clones; approximately 90% were observed only once. The ten largest make up nearly 1.5% of the sample. The time point label, as the study defines it: before natalizumab initiation. Material: PBMCs. The receptors come from a human donor with multiple sclerosis.

The rearrangement joins TRBV27 to TRBJ2-5, with D possibly matching TRBD2 (5 bases). The DNA end is a closer match to TRBJ2-7, so the J assignment may be wrong. The CDR3 is 13 residues long. Germline-derived CDR1 and CDR2 are MNHEY and SMNVEV (reference sequence). CDR3 sequence (DNA): TGTGCCAGCAGAGGGAGTGGATCCTACGAGCAGTACTTC. It specifies CASRGSGSYEQYF.

The rearrangement uses TRBV4-3 and TRBJ2-1, with 10 bases lining up with TRBD2. V trimming: 1 base; J trimming: 7 bases; junction bases outside the gene matches: 7. CDR1 and CDR2 from the germline V gene are LGHNA and YSLEER. The CDR3 spans 16 residues. For the CDR3, the DNA is TGCGCCAGCAGCCAAGGAGTAGCGGGAGGTGGTAATGAGCAGTTCTTC. Residues: CASSQGVAGGGNEQFF.

The gene calls are TRBV7-9 and TRBJ2-7; D possibly corresponds to TRBD2 (5 bases). From germline, CDR1 is SEHNR and CDR2 FQNEAQ (reference sequence). V was cut by 3 bases and J by 0 bases, with 9 bases left in between. The CDR3 consists of 14 residues. The CDR3, as DNA: TGTGCCAGCAGCTTCGGACTGCTCTCCTACGAGCAGTACTTC. Its protein is CASSFGLLSYEQYF.

For the CDR3, the DNA is TGTGCCAGCAGCTTAAGGGGACAGGGGAAGACTGAAGCTTTCTTT. This sequence encodes CASSLRGQGKTEAFF. The chain carries TRBV7-2 and TRBJ1-1, with 10 bases fitting TRBD1. Per germline, CDR1 SGHTA and CDR2 FQGNSA. The CDR3 runs to 15 residues. J gave up 5 bases and V 2 bases, and 5 bases lay outside the gene matches.

The CDR3 DNA follows: TGTGCCAGCAGCTTGTCTCTCGCGGGGGCGATGAACACTGAAGCTTTCTTT. Encoded protein: CASSLSLAGAMNTEAFF. The V and J genes are TRBV7-9 and TRBJ1-1; maybe TRBD1 (6 bases). Germline V gives CDR1 SEHNR, CDR2 FQNEAQ (reference sequence). V lost 3 bases and J lost 0, with 17 bases in between. The CDR3 has 17 amino acids.

The chain is built from TRBV4-1 and TRBJ2-1; D is unclear. Germline CDR1 and CDR2: MGHRA and YSYEKL. The CDR3 consists of 13 residues. Trimming took 2 bases from V and 8 from J, leaving 10 bases between them. The CDR3 here is CASSQSGWYEQFF. The CDR3 nucleotides read TGCGCCAGCAGCCAATCCGGTTGGTATGAGCAGTTCTTC.

The count of this clone is one. The V call is TRBV11-3, the J call TRBJ2-7; D unresolved. The CDR3 is 13 amino acids. The V and J ends lost 0 bases and 6 bases respectively, with 9 bases between them. CDR1 is SGHNT, CDR2 YENEEA, per germline. CDR3 DNA: TGTGCCAGCAGCTTAGATCACCCCCGCGAGCAGTACTTC. Residues: CASSLDHPREQYF. The whole variable domain, filled in from reference TRBV11-3 and TRBJ2-7, reads EAGVVQSPRYKIIEKKQPVAFWCNPISGHNTLYWYLQNLGQGPELLIRYENEEAVDDSQLPKDRFSAERLKGVDSTLKIQPAELGDSAVYLCASSLDHPREQYFGPGTRLTVT.

V is TRBV5-6 and J is TRBJ2-4; possible D gene TRBD2, 5 bases. Trimming pared 3 bases from V and 3 bases from J, leaving 10 bases between. Per germline, CDR1 SGHDT and CDR2 YYEEEE. CDR3 length: 14 residues. In DNA form, the CDR3 reads TGTGCCAGCAGCTCGAGGGTTGGCAAAAACATTCAGTACTTC. This sequence encodes CASSSRVGKNIQYF.

The chain employs TRBV4-1 and TRBJ1-2, with 10 bases aligning to TRBD1. CDR1 and CDR2 from the germline V gene are MGHRA and YSYEKL. Unmatched junction bases numbered 8, after V lost 5 bases and J lost 8 bases. The CDR3 runs to 14 residues. The CDR3 sequence: CASSKSGTGAGYTF. The DNA of the CDR3 is TGCGCCAGCAGCAAATCCGGGACAGGGGCCGGCTACACCTTC.

The V and J genes are TRBV4-2 and TRBJ1-2, with D perhaps TRBD1 (5 bases). The CDR3 extends over 14 amino acids. V was clipped by 3 bases and J by 4 bases, with 12 bases between them. Germline CDR1 and CDR2: LGHNA and YNFKEQ. The CDR3 is CASSQRDGSYGYTF. CDR3 sequence (DNA): TGTGCCAGCAGCCAGAGGGACGGTTCCTATGGCTACACCTTC.

The V gene is TRBV28, the J gene TRBJ2-1; D remains unclear. The CDR3 contains 13 residues. The germline V and J ends were trimmed by 5 bases and 2 bases, with 7 bases remaining between them. Germline V CDR1 and CDR2: MDHEN, SYDVKM. The CDR3 region has the DNA TGTGCCAGCAGTCCCCGCGCCTACAATGAGCAGTTCTTC. Translated, it gives CASSPRAYNEQFF.

The CDR3 is CASSLGVVDTQYF. In DNA, the CDR3 is TGTGCCAGCAGCTTAGGAGTTGTAGATACGCAGTATTTT. V gene TRBV7-9 combines with J gene TRBJ2-3; no clear D gene. Germline loops: CDR1 SEHNR, CDR2 FQNEAQ (reference sequence). This CDR3 is built from 13 residues. V gave up 1 base and J gave up 5 bases, with 7 bases separating them. Full variable domain (missing parts from reference TRBV7-9 and TRBJ2-3): DTGVSQNPRHKITKRGQNVTFRCDPISEHNRLYWYRQTLGQGPEFLTYFQNEAQLEKSRLLSDRFSAERPKGSFSTLEIQRTEQGDSAMYLCASSLGVVDTQYFGPGTRLTVL.

This chain links TRBV4-3 with TRBJ2-6; D gene uncertain. This CDR3 is built from 15 residues. V was trimmed by 2 bases and J by 0 bases, leaving 5 bases between them. The germline CDR1 and CDR2 sequences are LGHNA and YSLEER. CDR3 residues: CASSQTLSGANVLTF. The CDR3 DNA follows: TGCGCCAGCAGCCAAACCCTCTCTGGGGCCAACGTCCTGACTTTC.

This chain connects TRBV15 to TRBJ1-2; the match to TRBD1 covers 7 bases. V was pared by 8 bases and J by 2 bases, with 2 bases of the junction left unmatched. Germline assignment: CDR1 LNHNV and CDR2 YYDKDF (reference sequence). CDR3 length: 12 amino acids. The CDR3 DNA follows: TGTGCCACCTGGGGACAGAACTATGGCTACACCTTC. Translated: CATWGQNYGYTF.

The chain uses TRBV6-5 and TRBJ1-5; no definite D call. The germline V gene encodes CDR1 MNHEY and CDR2 SVGAGI. The V end lost 6 bases, the J end lost 0 bases, and 12 bases lay between the germline ends. The length of the CDR3 is 15 residues. CDR3 loop: CASRQKKYSNQPQHF. The DNA of the CDR3 is TGTGCCAGCAGACAGAAAAAGTATAGCAATCAGCCCCAGCATTTT.

This chain connects TRBV7-9 to TRBJ2-7; D may be TRBD1 (6 bases). Trimming pared 5 bases from V and 2 bases from J, leaving 13 bases between. Germline assignment: CDR1 SEHNR and CDR2 FQNEAQ (reference sequence). This CDR3 has 14 residues. CDR3 DNA: TGTGCCAGCAGCCCCCCCAGGGGCCCCTACGAGCAGTACTTC. Protein product: CASSPPRGPYEQYF. The entire variable domain, with the rest obtained from reference TRBV7-9 and TRBJ2-7, is as follows: DTGVSQNPRHKITKRGQNVTFRCDPISEHNRLYWYRQTLGQGPEFLTYFQNEAQLEKSRLLSDRFSAERPKGSFSTLEIQRTEQGDSAMYLCASSPPRGPYEQYFGPGTRLTVT.

This clone has a single count. The chain uses TRBV6-1 and TRBJ1-2; D call uncertain. The V and J ends lost 2 bases and 1 base respectively, with 8 bases between them. The germline V gene has CDR1 MNHNS and CDR2 SASEGT. CDR3 length equals 14 residues. This CDR3 reads CASSEQFFNYGYTF. CDR3 DNA sequence: TGTGCCAGCAGTGAACAGTTTTTTAACTATGGCTACACCTTC.

The chain combines TRBV7-8 with TRBJ2-7; D uncertain. V dropped 3 bases and J dropped 3 bases, with 12 bases sitting between them. The germline V gene has CDR1 SGHVS and CDR2 FQNEAQ. CDR3 length: 14 residues. The CDR3 sequence: CASSFGRQHYEQYF. The CDR3 region has the DNA TGTGCCAGCAGCTTTGGGCGGCAGCACTACGAGCAGTACTTC.

The chain employs TRBV4-1 and TRBJ2-3; a weak D match, TRBD2 (7 bases). Germline CDR1 and CDR2: MGHRA and YSYEKL. This CDR3 has 15 residues. V lost 4 bases and J 2 bases, leaving 13 bases between the germline ends. CDR3 in DNA: TGCGCCAGCAGCCGGGAGGGGGGTATCACAGATACGCAGTATTTT. Protein: CASSREGGITDTQYF.

The chain carries TRBV19 and TRBJ1-1; D uncertain. Germline V gives CDR1 LNHDA, CDR2 SQIVND (reference sequence). The CDR3 contains 13 residues. Trimming stripped 8 bases from V and 3 bases from J, with 13 bases between. The DNA of the CDR3 is TGTGCCAGTGGAACCGTTTCGGACACTGAAGCTTTCTTT. Protein sequence: CASGTVSDTEAFF. The variable domain in full, with the rest retrieved from reference TRBV19 and TRBJ1-1, is DGGITQSPKYLFRKEGQNVTLSCEQNLNHDAMYWYRQDPGQGLRLIYYSQIVNDFQKGDIAEGYSVSREKKESFPLTVTSAQKNPTAFYLCASGTVSDTEAFFGQGTRLTVV.

The chain has TRBV6-1 and TRBJ2-2, with 9 bases matching TRBD1. The CDR3 loop spans 13 amino acids. The V gene end was trimmed by 3 bases and the J gene end by 7 bases; junction bases not matched to a gene: 0. The germline V gene encodes CDR1 MNHNS and CDR2 SASEGT. DNA of the CDR3: TGTGCCAGCAGTGAGACAGGGGGCGGGGAGCTGTTTTTT. Translation gives CASSETGGGELFF.

The V and J genes are TRBV16 and TRBJ1-1; no definite D call. Germline CDR1 and CDR2: KGHSY and FQNENV. V was pared by 0 bases and J by 1 base, with 6 bases between. The CDR3 loop spans 14 amino acids. The CDR3: CASSQSSGNTEAFF. The CDR3 DNA reads as TGTGCCAGCAGCCAATCTAGCGGGAACACTGAAGCTTTCTTT.

The chain carries TRBV4-3 and TRBJ2-3; 7 bases are a match to TRBD2. The germline V gene has CDR1 LGHNA and CDR2 YSLEER. The trim removed 3 bases at V and 4 bases at J, leaving 10 bases unmatched. There are 16 residues in the CDR3. The CDR3 nucleotides are TGCGCCAGCAGCCAGGGGGGTGGCGGGAGCTCAGATACGCAGTATTTT. Its translation is CASSQGGGGSSDTQYF.

This chain connects TRBV5-4 to TRBJ1-1; TRBD1 might be the D (6 bases). The CDR3 totals 16 residues. The germline gives CDR1 SGHNT, CDR2 YYREEE (reference sequence). The ends were cut back, 0 bases at V and 0 bases at J, with 12 bases in the middle. DNA for the CDR3: TGTGCCAGCAGCTTGGCCGGGGGCTGGATGAACACTGAAGCTTTCTTT. Protein sequence: CASSLAGGWMNTEAFF.

The genes are TRBV6-1 and TRBJ1-2; 8 bases are a match to TRBD1. Germline CDR1 and CDR2: MNHNS and SASEGT. The CDR3 covers 14 residues. V shed 5 bases, J shed 5 bases, and the junction held 7 bases outside the gene matches. As DNA, the CDR3 is TGTGCCAGCAGTACACGGGACAGGACATATGGCTACACCTTC. It yields the protein CASSTRDRTYGYTF.

The CDR3 coding sequence is TGTGCCAGCAGCTTAGCTACGATACGGGCGGCTAACACTGAAGCTTTCTTT. Translating it yields CASSLATIRAANTEAFF. This sequence joins TRBV7-2 and TRBJ1-1; the D is unclear. The germline gives CDR1 SGHTA, CDR2 FQGNSA. Trimming took 0 bases from V and 2 from J, leaving 16 bases between them. The CDR3 is made up of 17 amino acids.

V is TRBV7-2 and J is TRBJ2-3, with 7 bases aligning to TRBD2. With 5 bases clipped from V and 2 bases from J, the junction kept 4 bases outside the gene matches. Per the germline V gene, CDR1 is SGHTA and CDR2 is FQGNSA. The CDR3 length is 14 residues. The CDR3, as DNA: TGTGCCAGCAGCGGGGGGAGGGCCACAGATACGCAGTATTTT. Protein product: CASSGGRATDTQYF.

This clone appeared a single time. The chain recombines TRBV7-2 with TRBJ2-7; the D gene could be TRBD1 or TRBD2 (6 bases each). V lost 4 bases and J lost 0, with 13 bases in between. Germline CDR1 SGHTA, CDR2 FQGNSA. This CDR3 has 15 amino acids. CDR3 DNA: TGTGCCAGCAGCTCAGAGGGGGGTCCCTCCTACGAGCAGTACTTC. This sequence encodes CASSSEGGPSYEQYF.

The V gene is TRBV6-1, the J gene TRBJ1-1; D is uncertain. The CDR3 loop spans 13 amino acids. V gave up 6 bases and J gave up 3 bases, with 11 bases separating them. CDR1 and CDR2 (germline): MNHNS, SASEGT. CDR3 region: CASSGRGDTEAFF. Written as DNA, the CDR3 is TGTGCCAGCAGCGGCAGAGGAGACACTGAAGCTTTCTTT.

The chain employs TRBV11-3 and TRBJ2-5; TRBD2 agrees at 12 bases. The J call may be faulty, since TRBJ2-7 better matches the DNA end. This CDR3 has 14 residues. Germline CDR1 and CDR2: SGHNT and YENEEA. The CDR3 DNA follows: TGTGCCAGCAGCTCGACTAGCGGGAGCTACGAGCAGTACTTC. This sequence encodes CASSSTSGSYEQYF.

In this sample, this clone turned up once. The chain carries TRBV25-1 and TRBJ2-1; tentative D call: TRBD2 (6 bases). The CDR3 consists of 13 residues. Germline V gene sequence: CDR1 MGHDK, CDR2 SYGVNS. V shed 5 bases and J shed 7 bases, with 12 bases lying between them. This chain's CDR3 is CASSLIGGNEQFF. The CDR3 nucleotides are TGTGCCAGCAGTCTAATCGGGGGTAATGAGCAGTTCTTC.